A single sample gave rise to the 15 T cell receptor beta chains below, sequenced in a study of shared clonotypes between healthy human individuals. TCRdb's table, derived via immunoSEQ multiplex PCR, lists solely in-frame clones and lacks some. The sample lists about 980,000 clones, roughly 72% seen once, with about 1.5% in the top ten. What was sequenced was memory CD4+ T cells sorted from blood. As for subset: CD45RA-negative fraction. These receptors all stem from a man younger than 30 in good health.

This chain uses TRBV21-1 with TRBJ2-2; the D call of TRBD1 is as the table states it, not checked on the DNA. TRBV21-1 is an annotated pseudogene. This CDR3 is built from 11 residues. Here the CDR3 reads CARNRPGELFF. The CDR3 region has the DNA TGTGCCAGAAACAGGCCCGGGGAGCTGTTTTTT.

The gene calls are TRBV27 and TRBJ1-1, with TRBD1 as a possible D gene (5 bases). This CDR3 is 14 amino acids long. The ends were cut back, 3 bases at V and 6 bases at J, with 14 bases in the middle. Germline loops: CDR1 MNHEY, CDR2 SMNVEV (reference sequence). CDR3 nucleotides: TGTGCCAGCAGTTTGGGGGGTCGAGGGCCTGAAGCTTTCTTT. Its protein is CASSLGGRGPEAFF.

CDR3 residues: CASSQPELGLRSEAFF. The CDR3 DNA is TGTGCCAGTAGCCAACCGGAACTGGGTCTACGATCTGAAGCTTTCTTT. The J gene is TRBJ1-1, the V gene TRBV19; no firm D call. This CDR3 comprises 16 residues. Trimming took off 6 bases at V and 6 bases at J, with 23 bases between the two ends. Germline V gene data show CDR1 as LNHDA and CDR2 as SQIVND (reference sequence).

The V gene is TRBV6-1, the J gene TRBJ2-1; unclear D gene. CDR3 length equals 11 residues. V dropped 1 base and J dropped 8 bases, with 3 bases sitting between them. Germline V CDR1 and CDR2: MNHNS, SASEGT. The DNA for the CDR3 is TGTGCCAGCAGTGAAGTCTATGAGCAGTTCTTC. This codes for CASSEVYEQFF.

This clone was detected only once. The V call is TRBV6-7, the J call TRBJ2-1; a possible D gene is TRBD2 (7 bases). TRBV6-7 is an ORF; its function is uncertain. The CDR3 runs to 16 residues. V gave up 4 bases and J gave up 2 bases, with 15 bases separating them. The CDR3 region is CASSFSEGGAYNEQFF. The CDR3 coding sequence is TGTGCCAGCAGTTTCTCAGAGGGGGGGGCCTACAATGAGCAGTTCTTC.

This sequence joins TRBV7-6 and TRBJ2-5; D is unclear. V was cut by 5 bases and J by 5 bases, with 9 bases left in between. The CDR3 consists of 12 residues. Looked up from germline, CDR1 is SGHVS and CDR2 is FNYEAQ. CDR3 amino acids: CASSNLGETQYF. DNA of the CDR3: TGTGCCAGCAGCAACTTAGGGGAGACCCAGTACTTC.

The J gene is TRBJ2-2, the V gene TRBV18; D call uncertain. Germline V lookup: CDR1 KGHSH, CDR2 LQKENI. This CDR3 region has 15 residues. With 2 bases removed from V and 2 bases from J, the gap between germline ends came to 9 bases. DNA of the CDR3: TGTGCCAGCTCACCATACTTACTCAACACCGGGGAGCTGTTTTTT. It specifies CASSPYLLNTGELFF.

Concerning this clone itself: Other DNA sequences in the same sample also yield this CDR3. The chain employs TRBV5-1 and TRBJ2-5; D is uncertain. Germline assignment: CDR1 SGHRS and CDR2 YFSETQ. V lost 0 bases, J lost 5 bases, and 11 bases lay in between. There are 14 residues in the CDR3. Here the CDR3 DNA reads TGCGCCAGCAGCTTGGCCGTGGGGTCCGAGACCCAGTACTTC. This encodes CASSLAVGSETQYF.

CDR3 sequence reads: CASSGEGASPLHF. The CDR3 DNA sequence: TGTGCGTCCTCGGGGGAGGGAGCTTCACCCCTCCACTTT. This sequence joins TRBV2 and TRBJ1-6, with D maybe TRBD1 (5 bases). CDR3 length: 13 amino acids. The germline CDR1 and CDR2 sequences are SNHLY and FYNNEI.

V usage is TRBV19 and J usage is TRBJ1-1; weak D call: TRBD1 (6 bases). The ends were cut back, 7 bases at V and 6 bases at J, with 18 bases in the middle. The CDR3 consists of 14 residues. CDR1 and CDR2 (germline): LNHDA, SQIVND (reference sequence). The CDR3 sequence is CASTAQGLGSEAFF. In DNA, the CDR3 is TGTGCCAGTACAGCCCAGGGGCTAGGTTCTGAAGCTTTCTTT.

On this clone: This sample also contains other DNA sequences that code for the same CDR3. The chain has TRBV2 and TRBJ2-3; 8 bases fit TRBD2. The CDR3 totals 15 residues. V shed 1 base and J 1 base; nucleotides not matched to a gene: 1. Germline V gene lookup returns CDR1 SNHLY and CDR2 FYNNEI. The CDR3 loop reads CASSEVGGGTDTQYF. CDR3 DNA sequence: TGTGCCAGCAGTGAAGTCGGGGGGGGCACAGATACGCAGTATTTT.

This rearrangement joins TRBV25-1 to TRBJ1-1, with D unresolved. This CDR3 is built from 13 residues. V was shortened by 5 bases and J by 3 bases, with 10 bases between the two germline ends. Germline V gives CDR1 MGHDK, CDR2 SYGVNS. The CDR3 sequence is CASSSLGHTEAFF. In nucleotides, the CDR3 is TGTGCCAGCAGTAGTCTAGGGCACACTGAAGCTTTCTTT.

Note on this clone: The sample contains more than one DNA sequence encoding this CDR3. This chain uses TRBV5-1 with TRBJ1-1; D gene uncertain. Trimming removed 1 base at V and 1 base at J, with 5 bases between. The CDR3 is made up of 13 amino acids. CDR1 SGHRS and CDR2 YFSETQ come from the germline V gene. The CDR3: CASSLQENTEAFF. In DNA form, the CDR3 reads TGCGCCAGCAGCTTGCAAGAGAACACTGAAGCTTTCTTT.

This clone was recorded a few times. The gene calls are TRBV7-2 and TRBJ2-7, with D tentatively TRBD1 (5 bases). This CDR3 spans 13 amino acids. The V end was cut by 1 base, the J end by 3 bases, with 7 bases between. Germline loops: CDR1 SGHTA, CDR2 FQGNSA. The DNA for the CDR3 is TGTGCCAGCAGCTTAGACAGGAACTACGAGCAGTACTTC. Translating gives CASSLDRNYEQYF.

This clone was observed a handful of times. This chain connects TRBV10-3 to TRBJ2-7; no reliable D call. The CDR3 runs to 13 residues. V shed 2 bases and J shed 3 bases, with 8 bases lying between them. In germline, CDR1 is ENHRY, CDR2 SYGVKD. DNA for the CDR3: TGTGCCATCAGTGAGCAGAGCAACTACGAGCAGTACTTC. The encoded protein is CAISEQSNYEQYF.